The sequence of this T cell receptor (beta chain) was determined in a study of cytomegalovirus exposure and HLA in healthy donors. 60 Vbeta and 13 Jbeta primers were used in PCR. Profiling relied on immunoSEQ multiplex PCR, and the TCRdb table lists in-frame clones only, not all of them. Of 70,000 to 90,000 clones listed, 75% are singletons. The length of the CDR3 is 14 residues. The germline gives CDR1 GTSNPN, CDR2 SVGIG (reference sequence). V lost 4 bases, J lost 4 bases, and 16 bases lay in between. This chain joins TRBV30 and TRBJ1-2; maybe TRBD1 (6 bases). Sequencing was carried out using PBMCs. The source of this sequence is a man aged 35-49 years in good health and CMV-seronegative. The CDR3 is CAWITSGDFYGYTF. In DNA form, the CDR3 reads TGTGCCTGGATAACATCAGGGGATTTCTATGGCTACACCTTC.